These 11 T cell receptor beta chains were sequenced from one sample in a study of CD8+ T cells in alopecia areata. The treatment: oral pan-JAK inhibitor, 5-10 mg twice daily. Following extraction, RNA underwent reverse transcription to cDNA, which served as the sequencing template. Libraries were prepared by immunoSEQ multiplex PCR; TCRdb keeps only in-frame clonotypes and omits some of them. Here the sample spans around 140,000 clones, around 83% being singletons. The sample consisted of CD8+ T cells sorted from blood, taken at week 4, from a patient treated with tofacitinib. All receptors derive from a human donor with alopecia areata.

CDR3 sequence: CASSLDTHESYNEQFF. In DNA form, the CDR3 reads TGTGCCAGCAGCTTAGACACTCACGAATCCTACAATGAGCAGTTCTTC. The chain couples TRBV11-3 to TRBJ2-1; D not resolved. Germline CDR1 is SGHNT and CDR2 is YENEEA. The CDR3 length is 16 residues. V was shortened by 0 bases and J by 1 base, with 10 bases between the two germline ends. The full variable domain, its missing parts supplied by reference TRBV11-3 and TRBJ2-1, is EAGVVQSPRYKIIEKKQPVAFWCNPISGHNTLYWYLQNLGQGPELLIRYENEEAVDDSQLPKDRFSAERLKGVDSTLKIQPAELGDSAVYLCASSLDTHESYNEQFFGPGTRLTVL.

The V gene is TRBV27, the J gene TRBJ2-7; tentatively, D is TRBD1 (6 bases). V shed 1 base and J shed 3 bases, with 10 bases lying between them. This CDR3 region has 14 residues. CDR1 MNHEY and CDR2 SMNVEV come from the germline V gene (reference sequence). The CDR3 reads CASSLLGQHYEQYF. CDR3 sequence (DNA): TGTGCCAGCAGTTTATTAGGACAGCACTACGAGCAGTACTTC.

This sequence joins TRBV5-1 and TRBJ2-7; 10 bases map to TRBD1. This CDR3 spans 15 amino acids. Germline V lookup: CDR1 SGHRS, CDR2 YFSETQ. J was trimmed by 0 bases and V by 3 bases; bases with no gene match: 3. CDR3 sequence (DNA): TGCGCCAGCAGCTCAGGACAGGGGGTCTCCTACGAGCAGTACTTC. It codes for CASSSGQGVSYEQYF.

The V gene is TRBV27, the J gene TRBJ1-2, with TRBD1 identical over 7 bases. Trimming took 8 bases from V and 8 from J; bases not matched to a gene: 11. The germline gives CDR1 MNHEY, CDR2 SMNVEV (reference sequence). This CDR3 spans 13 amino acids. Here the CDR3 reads CASGTGQLKGYTF. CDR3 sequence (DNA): TGTGCCAGCGGAACGGGACAGTTAAAAGGCTACACCTTC.

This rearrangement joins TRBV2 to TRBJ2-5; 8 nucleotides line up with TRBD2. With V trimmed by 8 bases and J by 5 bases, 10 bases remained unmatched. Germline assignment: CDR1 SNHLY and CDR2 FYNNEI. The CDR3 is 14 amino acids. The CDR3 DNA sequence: TGTGCCAGCCCACGGGGGGGGGCCTGGGAGACCCAGTACTTC. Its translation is CASPRGGAWETQYF.

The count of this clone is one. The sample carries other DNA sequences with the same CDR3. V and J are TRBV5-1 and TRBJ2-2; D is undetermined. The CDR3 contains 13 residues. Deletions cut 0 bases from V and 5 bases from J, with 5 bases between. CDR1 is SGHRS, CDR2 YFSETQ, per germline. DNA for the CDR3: TGCGCCAGCAGCTTGGACGGAACCGGGGAGCTGTTTTTT. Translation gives CASSLDGTGELFF. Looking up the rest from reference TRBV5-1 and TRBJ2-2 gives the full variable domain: KAGVTQTPRYLIKTRGQQVTLSCSPISGHRSVSWYQQTPGQGLQFLFEYFSETQRNKGNFPGRFSGRQFSNSRSEMNVSTLELGDSALYLCASSLDGTGELFFGEGSRLTVL.

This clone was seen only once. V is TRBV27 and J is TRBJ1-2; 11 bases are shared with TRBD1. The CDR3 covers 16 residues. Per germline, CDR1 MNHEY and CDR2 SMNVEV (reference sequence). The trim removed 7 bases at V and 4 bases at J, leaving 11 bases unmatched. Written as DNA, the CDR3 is TGTGCCAGCACCCCCGGGACAGGGGGTTTTGGCTATGGCTACACCTTC. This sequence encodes CASTPGTGGFGYGYTF.

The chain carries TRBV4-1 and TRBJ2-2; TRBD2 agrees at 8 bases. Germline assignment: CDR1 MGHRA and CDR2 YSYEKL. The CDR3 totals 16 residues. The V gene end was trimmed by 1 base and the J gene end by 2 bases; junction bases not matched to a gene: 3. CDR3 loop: CASSQVTSGNTGELFF. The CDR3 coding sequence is TGCGCCAGCAGCCAAGTAACTAGCGGTAACACCGGGGAGCTGTTTTTT.

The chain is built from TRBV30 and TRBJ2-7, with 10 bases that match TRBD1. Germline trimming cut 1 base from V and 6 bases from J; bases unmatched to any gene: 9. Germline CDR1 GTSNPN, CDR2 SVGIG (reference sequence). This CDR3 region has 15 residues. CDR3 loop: CAWSDTGTGDGEQYF. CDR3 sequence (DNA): TGTGCCTGGAGTGACACCGGGACAGGGGACGGCGAGCAGTACTTC.

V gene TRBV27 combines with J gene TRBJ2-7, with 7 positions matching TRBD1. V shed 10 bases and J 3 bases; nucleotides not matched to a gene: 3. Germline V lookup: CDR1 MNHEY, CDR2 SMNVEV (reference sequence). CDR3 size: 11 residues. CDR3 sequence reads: CATHRGYEQYF. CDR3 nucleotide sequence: TGTGCCACCCACAGGGGCTACGAGCAGTACTTC.

CDR3 amino acids: CASSWTGAGSGYTF. CDR3 in DNA: TGTGCCAGCAGTTGGACAGGGGCGGGAAGTGGCTACACCTTC. The rearrangement uses TRBV27 and TRBJ1-2; 9 bases match TRBD1. Germline V gene lookup returns CDR1 MNHEY and CDR2 SMNVEV (reference sequence). This CDR3 spans 14 amino acids. With V trimmed by 4 bases and J by 7 bases, 7 bases remained unmatched.